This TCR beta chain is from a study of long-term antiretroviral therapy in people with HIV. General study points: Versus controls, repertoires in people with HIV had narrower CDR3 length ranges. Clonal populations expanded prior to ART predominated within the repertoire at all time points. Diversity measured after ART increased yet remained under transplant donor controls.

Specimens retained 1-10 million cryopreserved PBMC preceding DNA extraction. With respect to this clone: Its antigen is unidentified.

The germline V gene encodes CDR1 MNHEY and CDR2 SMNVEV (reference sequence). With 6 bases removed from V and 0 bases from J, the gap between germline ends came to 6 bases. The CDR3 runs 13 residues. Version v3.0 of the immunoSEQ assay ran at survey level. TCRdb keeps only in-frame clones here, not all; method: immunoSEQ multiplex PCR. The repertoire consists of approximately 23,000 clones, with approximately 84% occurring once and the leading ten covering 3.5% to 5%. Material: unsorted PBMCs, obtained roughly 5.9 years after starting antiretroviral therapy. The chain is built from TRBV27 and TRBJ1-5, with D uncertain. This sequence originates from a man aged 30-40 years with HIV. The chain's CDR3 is CASSWDSNQPQHF. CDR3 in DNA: TGTGCCAGCAGCTGGGATAGCAATCAGCCCCAGCATTTT.